This TCR beta chain was identified in a study of T cells after yellow fever vaccination. Study-wide context: Fractions with few cells were prepared using SMART-Seq v4 Ultra Low Input.

A single record per CDR3 protein comes from TCRdb applying MiXCR to the 5' RACE reads. The sample holds just under 600,000 distinct CDR3 sequences, around an eighth seen once. Findings of the study overall: Post-booster reappearance was seen for most primary-vaccination clones (about 96% CD4, 75% to 90% CD8).

Concerning this clonotype: Its antigen is not identified.

The source material was PBMCs, sampled on the day of the yellow fever booster vaccination. This TCR was sampled from a young man who received the YFV17D yellow fever vaccine.

CDR3 coding DNA: TGCGCCAGCAGCCAAGACTGGACTAGCGGGACAACGCAGTATTTT. It is translated as CASSQDWTSGTTQYF. The gene calls are TRBV4-3 and TRBJ2-3; 12 nucleotides line up with TRBD2. V shed 0 bases, J shed 9 bases, and the junction held 4 bases outside the gene matches. CDR1 LGHNA and CDR2 YSLEER come from the germline V gene. The CDR3 has 15 residues.